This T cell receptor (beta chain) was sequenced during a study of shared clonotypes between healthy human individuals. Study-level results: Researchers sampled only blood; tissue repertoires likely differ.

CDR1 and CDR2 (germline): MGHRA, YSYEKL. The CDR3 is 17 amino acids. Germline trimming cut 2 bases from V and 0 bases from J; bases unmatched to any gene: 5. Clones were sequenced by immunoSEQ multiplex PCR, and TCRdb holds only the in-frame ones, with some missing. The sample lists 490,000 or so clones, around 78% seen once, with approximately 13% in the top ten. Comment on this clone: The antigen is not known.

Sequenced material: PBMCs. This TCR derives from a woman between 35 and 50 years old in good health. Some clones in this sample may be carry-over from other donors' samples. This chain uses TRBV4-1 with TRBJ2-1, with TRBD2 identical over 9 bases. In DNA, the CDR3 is TGCGCCAGCAGCCAATTTTTTAGCGGGAGCTCCTACAATGAGCAGTTCTTC. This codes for CASSQFFSGSSYNEQFF.